The 5 T cell receptor beta chains below were found in one sample sequenced in a study of T cell responses to AZD1222 COVID-19 vaccine. TCRdb's copy holds only in-frame clones and misses some; the assay was immunoSEQ multiplex PCR. Here the sample spans 120,000 or so clones, over 80% being singletons. The sequencing used peripheral blood, collected on day 0 of AZD1222 vaccination. All receptors come from an adult in good health.

The chain employs TRBV27 and TRBJ2-2; D is possibly TRBD1 (7 bases). The germline CDR1 and CDR2 sequences are MNHEY and SMNVEV (reference sequence). The CDR3 runs 15 residues. The CDR3 bases are TGTGCGAGCCGGGGGTGGGACAGTTCCGTCGGGGAGCTGTTTTTT. It is translated as CASRGWDSSVGELFF.

The chain employs TRBV10-1 and TRBJ1-1; TRBD1 might be the D (6 bases). V was shortened by 7 bases and J by 1 base, with 13 bases between the two germline ends. Germline values: CDR1 WNHNN, CDR2 SYGVQD (reference sequence). The CDR3 runs 14 residues. For the CDR3, the DNA is TGCGCCAGCAACCAGGGGTTGGGGAACACTGAAGCTTTCTTT. Translation gives CASNQGLGNTEAFF.

This clone was observed a handful of times. J is TRBJ1-5 and V is TRBV6-1; D is undetermined. The V end was cut by 1 base, the J end by 2 bases, with 21 bases between. Germline V gene data show CDR1 as MNHNS and CDR2 as SASEGT. This CDR3 comprises 19 residues. The CDR3 nucleotides are TGTGCCAGCAGTGAAGGATCCAGGTGGCGGGGTAGGGGCAATCAGCCCCAGCATTTT. This translates into CASSEGSRWRGRGNQPQHF.

Only one count was recorded for this clone. The chain recombines TRBV7-6 with TRBJ2-5; TRBD2 matches 13 bases. CDR1 is SGHVS, CDR2 FNYEAQ, per germline. V was clipped by 1 base and J by 1 base; unmatched bases: 3. The CDR3 is 17 amino acids. The CDR3 DNA follows: TGTGCCAGCAGCTTAGGGGGACTAGCGGGATTCCAAGAGACCCAGTACTTC. This gives the protein CASSLGGLAGFQETQYF.

V usage is TRBV6-1 and J usage is TRBJ1-6, with 7 nucleotides matching TRBD1. The CDR3 runs 15 residues. J lost 4 bases, V lost 3 bases, and 3 bases had no gene match. Germline-derived CDR1 and CDR2 are MNHNS and SASEGT. The CDR3 nucleotides are TGTGCCAGCAGTGACCGGACAGGTTATAATTCACCCCTCCACTTT. Its protein product is CASSDRTGYNSPLHF.